This T cell receptor beta chain was profiled in a study of cytomegalovirus exposure and HLA in healthy donors. CDR1 SNHLY and CDR2 FYNNEI come from the germline V gene. V was pared by 5 bases and J by 8 bases, with 19 bases of the junction left unmatched. This CDR3 contains 18 residues. The PCR employed 60 Vbeta primers together with 13 Jbeta primers. The repertoire was sequenced with immunoSEQ multiplex PCR; TCRdb's copy has only in-frame clones and lacks some. The data contain around 180,000 clones, roughly 80% of them singletons. The rearrangement uses TRBV2 and TRBJ2-1, with 9 bases that match TRBD2. Sequences were obtained from PBMCs. This TCR derives from a woman aged 45-59 years in good health and CMV-seronegative. This CDR3 is CASSLTLAGYYSGHEQFF. The CDR3 region has the DNA TGTGCCAGCAGTCTGACACTAGCGGGCTACTACTCCGGGCATGAGCAGTTCTTC.